This T cell receptor beta chain stems from a study of cytomegalovirus exposure and HLA in healthy donors. Looking at the study overall: HLA-typed donors contributed 65 million to 95 million unique TCRs, which were held in an early data release.

Primers: 60 Vbeta forward and 13 Jbeta reverse. Generated by immunoSEQ multiplex PCR, the TCRdb table keeps only in-frame clones and is missing some. The data show 90,000 to 140,000 clones, with over 12% seen just once and around 0.86% held by the top ten. The CDR3 spans 15 residues. Germline V lookup: CDR1 MNHNY, CDR2 SVGAGI (reference sequence). V was trimmed by 6 bases and J by 3 bases, leaving 18 bases between them. This clone has more than one count but fewer than ten. Antigen unknown. General study findings and limits: Rare sequences made up most TCRs, while some public TCRs were found in many donors. CMV antigen specificity of three CMV-associated chains was confirmed in vitro. Using a false discovery rate of 0.05, a later analysis showed that some 16,000 TCR beta sequences were associated with HLA alleles.

This clonotype was sampled from a female donor in good health and CMV-seronegative. Sequencing input: PBMCs. This rearrangement joins TRBV6-6 to TRBJ2-7; a weak D match, TRBD2 (6 bases). Written as DNA, the CDR3 is TGTGCCAGCAGACGGAGCCGGGACTTGGGCTACGAGCAGTACTTC. Translating it yields CASRRSRDLGYEQYF.